This T cell receptor (beta chain) derives from a study of blood T cell repertoires in COVID-19. Looking at the study overall: Acute and convalescent COVID-19 samples came from the United States, Italy and Spain. The cDNA or gDNA used as material had been derived from T cells, B-cell-depleted T cells, or PBMCs.

As processed by the authors: Amplifying reference gene primers gave estimates of nucleated cell counts. Profiling relied on immunoSEQ multiplex PCR, and the TCRdb table lists in-frame clones only, not all of them. V, J and clone size were drawn from that table, and D and trimming were deduced from the DNA. The sample holds roughly 50,000 clones, 90% seen once. This clone came up a few times. The germline CDR1 and CDR2 sequences are MNHEY and SMNVEV (reference sequence). V was cut by 8 bases and J by 3 bases, with 13 bases left in between. The CDR3 contains 13 residues. Sequences were obtained from peripheral blood. The clonotype originates from a man between 65 and 85 years old with acute or convalescent COVID-19. The chain is built from TRBV27 and TRBJ1-1; D may be TRBD1 (6 bases). The CDR3 is CASGRGRDTEAFF. The DNA for the CDR3 is TGTGCCAGCGGCAGGGGCCGAGACACTGAAGCTTTCTTT.